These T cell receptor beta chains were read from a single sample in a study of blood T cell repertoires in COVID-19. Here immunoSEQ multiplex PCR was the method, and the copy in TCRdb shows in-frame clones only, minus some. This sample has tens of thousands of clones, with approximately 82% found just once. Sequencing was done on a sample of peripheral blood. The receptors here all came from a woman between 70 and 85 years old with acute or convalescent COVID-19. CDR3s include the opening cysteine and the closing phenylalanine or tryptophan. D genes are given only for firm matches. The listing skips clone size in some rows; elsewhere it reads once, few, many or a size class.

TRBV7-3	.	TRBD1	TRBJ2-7	TGTGCCAGCAGCTTAACAGGGGACAGGGTTCACGAGCAGTACTTC	CASSLTGDRVHEQYF
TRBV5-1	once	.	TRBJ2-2	TGCGCCAGCAGCTTGGAGGGACAGCGGGCCGGGGAGCTGTTTTTT	CASSLEGQRAGELFF
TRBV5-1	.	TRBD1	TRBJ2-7	TGCGCCAGCAGCAGGACAGGGGGCGCGGACGAGCAGTACTTC	CASSRTGGADEQYF
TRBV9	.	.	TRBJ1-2	TGTGCCAGCAGCGTTACCTCAGGGGATGGCTACACCTTC	CASSVTSGDGYTF
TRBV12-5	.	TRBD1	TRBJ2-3	TGTGCTAGTGGAAAGACAGGGGGCGCCCCAGATACGCAGTATTTT	CASGKTGGAPDTQYF
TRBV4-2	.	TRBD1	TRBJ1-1	TGTGCCAGCAGAAAGACAGGGGACCAAACTGAAGCTTTCTTT	CASRKTGDQTEAFF
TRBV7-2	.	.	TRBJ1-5	TGTGCCAGCAGCTTAACTGGGCGACAGCCCCAGCATTTT	CASSLTGRQPQHF
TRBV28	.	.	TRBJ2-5	TGTGCCAGCAGTGACAGATTAGAGACCCAGTACTTC	CASSDRLETQYF
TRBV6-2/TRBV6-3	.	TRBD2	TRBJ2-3	TGTGCCAGCAGTTATTTGGGACTAGCCTCAGATACGCAGTATTTT	CASSYLGLASDTQYF
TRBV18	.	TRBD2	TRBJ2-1	TGTGCCAGCTCAAGTCTAGCGGGGGGAGTCAATGAGCAGTTCTTC	CASSSLAGGVNEQFF
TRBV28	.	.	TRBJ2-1	TGTGCCAGCAGTTTAGGAGGGAGGAATGAGCAGTTCTTC	CASSLGGRNEQFF
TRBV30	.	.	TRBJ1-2	TGTGCCTGGAGTGTTAACAGGGTTTATGGCTACACCTTC	CAWSVNRVYGYTF
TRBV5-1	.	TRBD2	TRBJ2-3	TGCGCCAGCAGCTTGGTAGCGGGGGACACAGATACGCAGTATTTT	CASSLVAGDTDTQYF
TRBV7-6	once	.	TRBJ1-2	TGTGCCAGCACCCCGCGGGGCGGGGAGGGCTACACCTTC	CASTPRGGEGYTF
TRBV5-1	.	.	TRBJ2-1	TGCGCCAGCAGCTTCTGGCAGGGGCACAATGAGCAGTTCTTC	CASSFWQGHNEQFF
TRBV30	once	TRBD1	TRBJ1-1	TGTGCCCTCAGGGGGTTCGTGAACACTGAAGCTTTCTTT	CALRGFVNTEAFF
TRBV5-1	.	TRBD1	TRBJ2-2	TGCGCCAGCAGCTTGGGGGACAGGGCGAACACCGGGGAGCTGTTTTTT	CASSLGDRANTGELFF
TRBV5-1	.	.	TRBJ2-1	TGCGCCAGCAGCTTGGGGGGGCGGGCACTACGGAATGAGCAGTTCTTC	CASSLGGRALRNEQFF
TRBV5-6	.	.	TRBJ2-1	TGTGCCAGCAGCTTGGGTCTAGAACTAAATGAGCAGTTCTTC	CASSLGLELNEQFF
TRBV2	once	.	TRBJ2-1	TGTGCCAGCACCCTGCTTGGGACTTCGGACGACAATGAGCAGTTCTTC	CASTLLGTSDDNEQFF
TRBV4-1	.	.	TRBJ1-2	TGCGCCAGCAGCCAGGTGGTGGGGACAAGCTATGGCTACACCTTC	CASSQVVGTSYGYTF
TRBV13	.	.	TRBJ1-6	TGTGCCAGCAGCTTAGCAGGGGAAGGTTCACCCCTCCACTTT	CASSLAGEGSPLHF
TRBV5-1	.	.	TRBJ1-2	TGCGCCAGCAGCTTGGACGGGGTGAGTGGCTACACCTTC	CASSLDGVSGYTF
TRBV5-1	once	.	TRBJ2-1	TGCGCCAGCGGCAATGCGGGGGCGAGCAATGAGCAGTTCTTC	CASGNAGASNEQFF
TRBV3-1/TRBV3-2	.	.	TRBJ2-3	TGTGCCAGCAGCCAGACGGAGCAGGGTTTTTCAGATACGCAGTATTTT	CASSQTEQGFSDTQYF
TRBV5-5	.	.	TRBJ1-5	TGTGCCAGCAGCTTGATTATCAATCAGCCCCAGCATTTT	CASSLIINQPQHF
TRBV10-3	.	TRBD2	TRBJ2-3	TGTGCCATCACAGGGACTAGCGGGGGGACGGATACGCAGTATTTT	CAITGTSGGTDTQYF
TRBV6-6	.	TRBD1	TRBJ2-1	TGTGCCAGCAGTCATGGCAGGGGGCCCATCAATGAGCAGTTCTTC	CASSHGRGPINEQFF
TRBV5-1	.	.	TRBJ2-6	TGCGCCAGCAGCGTCTATTCCGGGGCCAACGTCCTGACTTTC	CASSVYSGANVLTF
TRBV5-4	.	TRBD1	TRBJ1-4	TGTGCCAGCAGCATCGACAGGGTCGGGGAAAAACTGTTTTTT	CASSIDRVGEKLFF
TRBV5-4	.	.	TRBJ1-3	TGTGCCAGCAGCTCGAAAACAGACAGCAGCTCTGGAAACACCATATATTTT	CASSSKTDSSSGNTIYF
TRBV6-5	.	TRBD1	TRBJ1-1	TGTGCCAGCAGTTATACCAGGGGGACTGAAGCTTTCTTT	CASSYTRGTEAFF
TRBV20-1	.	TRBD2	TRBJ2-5	TGCAGTGCTAGTGGTCTAGCGGAGTCTGTACAAGAGACCCAGTACTTC	CSASGLAESVQETQYF
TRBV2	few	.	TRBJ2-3	TGTGCCAGCAGTCGACAGACTAGCACAGATACGCAGTATTTT	CASSRQTSTDTQYF
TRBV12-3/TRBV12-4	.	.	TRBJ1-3	TGTGCCAGCAGTTTTCCCCGGGAAAACACCATATATTTT	CASSFPRENTIYF
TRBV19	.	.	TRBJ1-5	TGTGCCAGTAGTATGGGGGCAAATAGCAATCAGCCCCAGCATTTT	CASSMGANSNQPQHF
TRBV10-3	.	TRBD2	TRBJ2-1	TGTGCCATCAGTGCGGGGGGGCCTGATGAGCAGTTCTTC	CAISAGGPDEQFF
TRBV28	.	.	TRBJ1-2	TGTGCCAGCAGCACCCCCCATTGGGGCCTCAACTATGGCTACACCTTC	CASSTPHWGLNYGYTF
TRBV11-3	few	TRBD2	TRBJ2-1	TGTGCCAGCAGCTTAGTATCTGGACTAGGATTTGAGCAGTTCTTC	CASSLVSGLGFEQFF
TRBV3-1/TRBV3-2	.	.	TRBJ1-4	TGTGCCAGCAGCCAAGACGGAGGGGTTTGGCGGAAACTGTTTTTT	CASSQDGGVWRKLFF